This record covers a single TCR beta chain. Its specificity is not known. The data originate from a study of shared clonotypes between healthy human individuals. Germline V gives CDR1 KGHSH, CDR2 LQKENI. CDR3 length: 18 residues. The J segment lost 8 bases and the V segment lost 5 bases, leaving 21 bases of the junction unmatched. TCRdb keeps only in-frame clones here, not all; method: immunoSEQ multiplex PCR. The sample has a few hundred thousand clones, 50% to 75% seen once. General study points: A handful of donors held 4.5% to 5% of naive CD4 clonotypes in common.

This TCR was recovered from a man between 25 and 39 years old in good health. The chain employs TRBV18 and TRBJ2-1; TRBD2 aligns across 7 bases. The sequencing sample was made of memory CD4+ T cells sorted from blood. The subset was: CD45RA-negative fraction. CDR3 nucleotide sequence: TGTGCCAGCTCAAGCCTGGGGGGGGGACTTCATGAAGAAGATGAGCAGTTCTTC. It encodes CASSSLGGGLHEEDEQFF.